This T cell receptor (beta chain) derives from a study of brain T cells in children with intractable seizures (dated by TCRdb to about 2021). A note on the overall study: Resected brain tissue from roughly 53 pediatric epilepsy surgery cases was first screened for immune gene transcripts using a NanoString immunology panel. Among the 12 selected surgery cases, eight also had pre-surgery blood sequenced, leaving four with brain tissue only. Results and caveats for the whole study, not just this receptor: Viral specificity was inferred solely from CDR3 sequence similarity, and the HCMV serostatus of the patients was not known. Because pre- and post-surgery blood were sequenced to different depths, clones absent from the pre-surgery sample may reflect undersampling.

The time point label of this sample denotes: blood from clinic visit 5 months post-surgery; TSC patient then seizure free. Surgery cases with the highest brain T cell transcript signatures were selected for TCR beta chain sequencing of brain tissue and, where available, blood. Before surgery, patients had received at least one anti-epileptic drug. The TCR-sequenced patients were children whose drug-resistant epilepsy was caused by tuberous sclerosis complex, focal cortical dysplasia, Rasmussen encephalitis or hemimegalencephaly. Bulk genomic DNA was isolated from unsorted brain tissue and whole blood using the Monarch genomic DNA purification kit. The CDR3 runs 16 residues from the cysteine to the phenylalanine. The DNA shown is the 48-base CDR3, in frame from base 1. V loses 4 bases at its end and J loses 4 bases; junction bases beyond the gene matches: 12. CDR1 and CDR2, per the germline V gene (reference sequence), are SGHNT and YYREEE.

The immunoSEQ assay was applied to genomic DNA to generate the TCR beta chain sequences. The original methods were these. CDR3 sequences that did not begin with the conserved framework cysteine at position 104 were removed manually. Clonality was calculated as one minus the normalized Shannon's Diversity Index, with values ranging from 0 (maximal diversity) to 1 (oligoclonal). Differences in the frequency of the same CDR3 between samples, such as brain versus blood, were assessed with chi-squared comparison-of-proportions tests. Public clonotypes were identified by searching immuneACCESS, and similarity to known antiviral clonotypes was assessed with the VDJdb browser. The table was pulled from immuneACCESS by TCRdb, which kept in-frame rearrangements only. Such tables lose some clones; where checked, under half of the loss comes from unresolved V genes, and the rest has no known cause. V, J and clone size reflect that table, while D and trimming were determined from the DNA. This sample is represented by 300,000 to 400,000 clones; about 94% of them were singletons. The ten most abundant clones make up roughly 5.8% of the sample.

As to this clone: It lacks a known antigen. No quality values exist for individual bases; no much larger clone is one base distant.

The clonotype comes from a boy younger than two with tuberous sclerosis and intractable seizures. The chain was built from TRBV5-4 and TRBJ2-7, and TRBD2 aligns with 9 junction nucleotides. This specimen consisted of peripheral blood, obtained less than 6 months after surgery. DNA sequence: TGTGCCAGCAGCCCCGGTAGCGGGGGCCACACTTACGAGCAGTACTTC. Its protein reads: CASSPGSGGHTYEQYF. The reference TRBV5-4 and TRBJ2-7 proteins fill in what lies around the CDR3, so the full variable domain reads ETGVTQSPTHLIKTRGQQVTLRCSSQSGHNTVSWYQQALGQGPQFIFQYYREEENGRGNFPPRFSGLQFPNYSSELNVNALELDDSALYLCASSPGSGGHTYEQYFGPGTRLTVT.